This TCR beta chain was found in a study of shared clonotypes between healthy human individuals. Assay used: immunoSEQ multiplex PCR; TCRdb lists only in-frame clones, some missing. This sample yields approximately 460,000 clones, of which approximately 80% are seen a single time; around 12% belongs to the top ten. This clone was observed at least ten times. The V gene end was trimmed by 2 bases and the J gene end by 8 bases; junction bases not matched to a gene: 2. The CDR3 is 13 residues long. Germline-derived CDR1 and CDR2 are MNHNY and SVGAGI (reference sequence). This rearrangement joins TRBV6-6 to TRBJ2-1, with TRBD2 matching over 8 bases. This receptor was taken from a middle-aged woman in good health. Some clones in this sample may be carry-over from other donors' samples. Sample: PBMCs. The CDR3 DNA sequence: TGTGCCAGCAGTTACCGGGGGGGCTATGAGCAGTTCTTC. This encodes CASSYRGGYEQFF.